The subject of this entry is one TCR beta chain. V gave up 4 bases and J gave up 10 bases, with 11 bases separating them. The CDR3 spans 11 residues. Germline V gene lookup returns CDR1 SQVTM and CDR2 ANQGSEA. The sample is drawn from a study of blood T cell repertoires in COVID-19. Study-wide context: Collection of acute and convalescent COVID-19 samples took place in the United States, Italy and Spain. The cDNA or gDNA used as material had been derived from T cells, B-cell-depleted T cells, or PBMCs.

Original methodology: Estimation of nucleated cell counts relied on the amplification of reference gene primers. TCRdb's table, derived via immunoSEQ multiplex PCR, lists solely in-frame clones and lacks some. The V and J calls and clone size are taken from that table; D and trimming were inferred from the DNA. The sample contains approximately 260,000 clones, around 86% of which appear only once. The chain links TRBV29-1 to TRBJ2-1; perhaps TRBD1 as D (6 bases). Specimen: peripheral blood. This TCR was sampled from a man younger than 35 with active or convalescent COVID-19. Written as DNA, the CDR3 is TGCAGCGTTGGAACAGGGTACGAGCAGTTCTTC. Translating it yields CSVGTGYEQFF.